A selection of T cell receptor beta chains follows, all from one sample in a study of blood T cells in healthy people across ages. TCRdb called the 5' RACE reads again in MiXCR, with one record for every CDR3 protein. The sample comprises around 900,000 distinct CDR3 sequences, 51% of which are singletons, and around 21% rests with the top ten. The sample was blood. Every receptor here comes from a woman aged 55-75 years in good health. CDR3s include the opening cysteine and the closing phenylalanine or tryptophan. Fields, in order: D gene, V gene, J gene, CDR3 protein. A D gene is named only where the DNA matches it firmly.

d_gene: -
v_gene: TRBV6-6
j_gene: -
CDR3aa: CASSGLTLREQYF

d_gene: -
v_gene: TRBV29-1
j_gene: TRBJ2-1
CDR3aa: CSVGGPGDEQFF

d_gene: -
v_gene: TRBV7-9
j_gene: TRBJ2-3
CDR3aa: CASSLKPAERDRTDTQYF

d_gene: TRBD2
v_gene: TRBV7-6
j_gene: TRBJ2-1
CDR3aa: CASSSSGPPRNEQFF

d_gene: -
v_gene: TRBV20-1
j_gene: -
CDR3aa: CSATILGGAYNEQYF

d_gene: TRBD2
v_gene: TRBV2
j_gene: TRBJ2-7
CDR3aa: CASSVEAGDSYEQYF

d_gene: -
v_gene: TRBV7-2
j_gene: TRBJ2-1
CDR3aa: CASSLGGRRYNEQFF

d_gene: TRBD1
v_gene: TRBV7-8
j_gene: TRBJ2-7
CDR3aa: CASSSLRGLNQNEQYF

d_gene: TRBD2
v_gene: TRBV28
j_gene: TRBJ2-5
CDR3aa: CASSSAAQRGNQETQYF

d_gene: -
v_gene: TRBV4-1
j_gene: -
CDR3aa: CASSPSRSGYEQYF

d_gene: -
v_gene: TRBV28
j_gene: TRBJ1-6
CDR3aa: CASKTGSGSPLHF

d_gene: -
v_gene: TRBV7-8
j_gene: -
CDR3aa: CASSLLPEGLGYEQYF

d_gene: -
v_gene: TRBV3-1
j_gene: TRBJ1-5
CDR3aa: CASSPMDGNNQPQHF

d_gene: -
v_gene: TRBV12-3/TRBV12-4
j_gene: TRBJ1-1
CDR3aa: CASSAQILGTEAFF

d_gene: -
v_gene: TRBV4-1
j_gene: TRBJ2-1
CDR3aa: CASTQTERNYNEQFF

d_gene: -
v_gene: TRBV5-1
j_gene: TRBJ2-5
CDR3aa: CASSFVVTAQETQYF

d_gene: -
v_gene: TRBV6-5
j_gene: TRBJ1-1
CDR3aa: CASSTIEGRIEAFF

d_gene: -
v_gene: TRBV29-1
j_gene: TRBJ2-1
CDR3aa: CSVEYSHNEQFF